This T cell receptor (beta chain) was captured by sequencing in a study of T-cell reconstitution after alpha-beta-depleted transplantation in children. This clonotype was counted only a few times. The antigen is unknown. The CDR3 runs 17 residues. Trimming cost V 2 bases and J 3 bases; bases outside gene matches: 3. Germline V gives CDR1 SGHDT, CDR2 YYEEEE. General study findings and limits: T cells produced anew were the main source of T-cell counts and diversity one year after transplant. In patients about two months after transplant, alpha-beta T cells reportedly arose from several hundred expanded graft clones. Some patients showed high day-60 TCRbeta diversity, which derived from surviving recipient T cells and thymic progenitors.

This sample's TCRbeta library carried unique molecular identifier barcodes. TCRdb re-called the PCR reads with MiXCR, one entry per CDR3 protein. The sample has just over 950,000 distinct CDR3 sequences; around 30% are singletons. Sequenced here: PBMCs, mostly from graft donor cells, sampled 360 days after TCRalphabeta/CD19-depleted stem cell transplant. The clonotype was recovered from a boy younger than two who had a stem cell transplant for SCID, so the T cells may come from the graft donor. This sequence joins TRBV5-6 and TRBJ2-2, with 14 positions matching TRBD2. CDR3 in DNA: TGTGCCAGCAGCTTCCCGGGACTAGCGGGGGACACCGGGGAGCTGTTTTTT. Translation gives CASSFPGLAGDTGELFF. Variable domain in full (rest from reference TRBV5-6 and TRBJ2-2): DAGVTQSPTHLIKTRGQQVTLRCSPKSGHDTVSWYQQALGQGPQFIFQYYEEEERQRGNFPDRFSGHQFPNYSSELNVNALLLGDSALYLCASSFPGLAGDTGELFFGEGSRLTVL.